These 18 T cell receptor beta chains share one sample of origin, sequenced in a study of T cell repertoires in cytomegalovirus infection. TCRdb re-analysed the reads in MiXCR, keeping a single row per CDR3 protein. Of approximately 300,000 distinct CDR3 sequences in the sample, almost 30% are singletons; the top ten hold 15% to 20%. Their cognate antigens are unknown. This specimen consisted of cultured PBMCs, obtained from culture after CMV antigen stimulation. The receptor source for this set is a human donor in good health (CMV status not recorded). Some clones in this sample may be carry-over from other donors' samples.

This clonotype turned up a few times. The CDR3: CATQTSGMTGELFF. The CDR3, as DNA: TGTGCCACCCAAACTAGCGGGATGACCGGGGAGCTGTTTTTT. The J gene is TRBJ2-2, the V gene TRBV6-6; 10 bases align to TRBD2. The CDR3 sequence is 14 residues long. Unmatched junction bases numbered 7, after V lost 10 bases and J lost 5 bases. Germline V gene sequence: CDR1 MNHNY, CDR2 SVGAGI (reference sequence).

The chain links TRBV12-3 or TRBV12-4 to TRBJ1-1; D ambiguous. CDR3 size: 14 residues. Deletions cut 2 bases from V and 1 base from J, with 8 bases between. This chain's CDR3 is CASSLNQRNTEAFF. The DNA for the CDR3 is TGTGCCAGCAGTTTAAACCAGAGGAACACTGAAGCTTTCTTT.

This clonotype was observed a handful of times. The chain's CDR3 is CASSSGQTRQPQHF. The CDR3 DNA reads as TGTGCCAGTAGCTCGGGACAAACAAGACAGCCCCAGCATTTT. The chain uses TRBV19 and TRBJ1-5; D may be TRBD1 (6 bases). The CDR3 consists of 14 residues. Trimming shortened V by 6 bases and J by 7 bases, and 16 bases separated the two germline ends. The germline V gene has CDR1 LNHDA and CDR2 SQIVND (reference sequence).

The rearrangement links TRBV12-5 to TRBJ2-2; no firm D call. V lost 5 bases and J lost 7, with 11 bases in between. Germline lookup yields CDR1 LGHNT and CDR2 FRNRAP. This CDR3 has 13 amino acids. CDR3 sequence reads: CASGLGGNGELFF. The CDR3 bases are TGTGCTAGTGGTCTCGGCGGCAACGGGGAGCTGTTTTTT.

This clonotype has only a few counts. V is TRBV28 and J is TRBJ2-1; 11 bases agree with TRBD1. The CDR3 has 17 residues. Germline loops: CDR1 MDHEN, CDR2 SYDVKM. J gave up 9 bases and V 5 bases, and 15 bases lay outside the gene matches. The DNA for the CDR3 is TGTGCCAGCAGTCTACTTCTCGGACAGGGGGCGCGGGTTGAGCAGTTCTTC. Protein product: CASSLLLGQGARVEQFF.

The genes are TRBV7-2 and TRBJ1-2; D not resolved. V was pared by 1 base and J by 2 bases, with 8 bases between. The length of the CDR3 is 14 residues. Germline-derived CDR1 and CDR2 are SGHTA and FQGNSA. The CDR3 loop reads CASSLERANYGYTF. DNA of the CDR3: TGTGCCAGCAGCTTAGAACGGGCAAACTATGGCTACACCTTC.

In its sample, this clonotype was seen a few times. CDR3: CSAEGGQAYEQYF. For the CDR3, the DNA is TGCAGTGCTGAGGGGGGACAAGCCTACGAGCAGTACTTC. The chain uses TRBV20-1 and TRBJ2-7; D assignment may be TRBD1 or TRBD2 (6 bases each). Trimming took off 5 bases at V and 2 bases at J, with 13 bases between the two ends. The CDR3 is 13 residues long. Per the germline V gene, CDR1 is DFQATT and CDR2 is SNEGSKA (reference sequence).

This clonotype was counted ten times or more. The chain recombines TRBV10-3 with TRBJ1-2; D remains ambiguous. The CDR3 extends over 14 amino acids. Germline V gene data show CDR1 as ENHRY and CDR2 as SYGVKD. Trimming removed 2 bases at V and 4 bases at J, with 11 bases between. The CDR3 region is CAISEPSSAYGYTF. The CDR3 DNA is TGTGCCATCAGTGAGCCCTCCTCGGCCTATGGCTACACCTTC.

The chain has TRBV6-1 and TRBJ1-3, with TRBD1 as a possible D gene (5 bases). The CDR3 extends over 16 amino acids. V was clipped by 6 bases and J by 0 bases, with 15 bases between them. Per germline, CDR1 MNHNS and CDR2 SASEGT. The CDR3 DNA reads TGTGCCAGCAGCCGGGGGTCGCGGAGCTCTGGAAACACCATATATTTT. Its protein product is CASSRGSRSSGNTIYF.

This clonotype turned up a few times. The rearrangement joins TRBV7-8 to TRBJ2-1; tentative D call: TRBD2 (6 bases). V was clipped by 3 bases and J by 7 bases, with 13 bases between them. The CDR3 is 14 residues long. The germline CDR1 and CDR2 sequences are SGHVS and FQNEAQ. For the CDR3, the DNA is TGTGCCAGCAGCTTTTCCGGAGGGCCTAATGAGCAGTTCTTC. Protein product: CASSFSGGPNEQFF. Full variable domain (missing parts from reference TRBV7-8 and TRBJ2-1): GAGVSQSPRYKVAKRGQDVALRCDPISGHVSLFWYQQALGQGPEFLTYFQNEAQLDKSGLPSDRFFAERPEGSVSTLKIQRTQQEDSAVYLCASSFSGGPNEQFFGPGTRLTVL.

This clonotype was seen a few times. V is TRBV7-3 and J is TRBJ2-3; possible D gene TRBD1, 5 bases. The CDR3 runs to 15 residues. V was trimmed by 5 bases and J by 0 bases, leaving 12 bases between them. The germline gives CDR1 SGHTA, CDR2 FQGTGA. The CDR3 region has the DNA TGTGCCAGCAGCCTAGACAGATCTAGCACAGATACGCAGTATTTT. It codes for CASSLDRSSTDTQYF.

The genes are TRBV12-3 or TRBV12-4 and TRBJ2-1, with 11 bases that match TRBD2. The length of the CDR3 is 16 residues. The V and J ends lost 3 bases and 9 bases, in that order; junction bases with no gene match: 10. The CDR3 coding sequence is TGTGCCAGCAGTTTGCTAGCGGGGGGACCTGGGGGTGAGCAGTTCTTC. Its translation is CASSLLAGGPGGEQFF.

The chain recombines TRBV5-1 with TRBJ2-3; 11 bases match TRBD2. J gave up 3 bases and V 1 base, and 7 bases lay outside the gene matches. The length of the CDR3 is 17 residues. Germline V lookup: CDR1 SGHRS, CDR2 YFSETQ. Here the CDR3 DNA reads TGCGCCAGCAGCTTGATAGCGGGAGGGCCGGGGACAGATACGCAGTATTTT. This sequence encodes CASSLIAGGPGTDTQYF.

This clonotype was recorded many times. The genes are TRBV7-6 and TRBJ1-6; D is uncertain. This CDR3 region has 14 residues. Trimming took 3 bases from V and 6 from J, leaving 9 bases between them. Per the germline V gene, CDR1 is SGHVS and CDR2 is FNYEAQ. In DNA form, the CDR3 reads TGTGCCAGCAGCTTGGAGACATTTAATTCACCCCTCCACTTT. This gives the protein CASSLETFNSPLHF. The complete variable domain, with remaining parts taken from reference TRBV7-6 and TRBJ1-6, reads GAGVSQSPRYKVTKRGQDVALRCDPISGHVSLYWYRQALGQGPEFLTYFNYEAQQDKSGLPNDRFSAERPEGSISTLTIQRTEQRDSAMYRCASSLETFNSPLHFGNGTRLTVT.

The J gene is TRBJ2-1, the V gene TRBV19; D gene ambiguous. Trimming removed 3 bases from V and 8 bases from J, with 5 bases in between. The CDR3 covers 11 residues. Germline assignment: CDR1 LNHDA and CDR2 SQIVND (reference sequence). The CDR3 here is CASSIGDEQFF. The CDR3 region has the DNA TGTGCCAGTAGTATTGGGGATGAGCAGTTCTTC.

The V call is TRBV5-1, the J call TRBJ2-5; the D gene could be TRBD1 or TRBD2 (5 bases each). In germline, CDR1 is SGHRS, CDR2 YFSETQ. The CDR3 totals 13 residues. Deletions cut 7 bases from V and 5 bases from J, with 15 bases between. The CDR3 loop is CASRKGDGETQYF. The CDR3 coding sequence is TGCGCCAGCCGGAAAGGGGACGGGGAGACCCAGTACTTC. Variable domain in full (rest from reference TRBV5-1 and TRBJ2-5): KAGVTQTPRYLIKTRGQQVTLSCSPISGHRSVSWYQQTPGQGLQFLFEYFSETQRNKGNFPGRFSGRQFSNSRSEMNVSTLELGDSALYLCASRKGDGETQYFGPGTRLLVL.

The chain joins TRBV10-3 to TRBJ2-6, with TRBD1 as a possible D gene (5 bases). CDR3 size: 16 residues. CDR1 is ENHRY, CDR2 SYGVKD, per germline. The V and J ends lost 3 bases and 0 bases respectively, with 9 bases between them. The CDR3: CAISDTGISGANVLTF. CDR3 DNA sequence: TGTGCCATCAGTGATACAGGAATCTCTGGGGCCAACGTCCTGACTTTC.

This clonotype came up a few times. The chain links TRBV15 to TRBJ1-5; no clear D gene. The CDR3 loop spans 13 amino acids. The V gene's germline CDR1 is LNHNV and CDR2 YYDKDF (reference sequence). V lost 1 base and J lost 3, with 4 bases in between. CDR3 loop: CATSRVPNQPQHF. The CDR3 DNA reads as TGTGCCACCAGCAGAGTACCCAATCAGCCCCAGCATTTT.